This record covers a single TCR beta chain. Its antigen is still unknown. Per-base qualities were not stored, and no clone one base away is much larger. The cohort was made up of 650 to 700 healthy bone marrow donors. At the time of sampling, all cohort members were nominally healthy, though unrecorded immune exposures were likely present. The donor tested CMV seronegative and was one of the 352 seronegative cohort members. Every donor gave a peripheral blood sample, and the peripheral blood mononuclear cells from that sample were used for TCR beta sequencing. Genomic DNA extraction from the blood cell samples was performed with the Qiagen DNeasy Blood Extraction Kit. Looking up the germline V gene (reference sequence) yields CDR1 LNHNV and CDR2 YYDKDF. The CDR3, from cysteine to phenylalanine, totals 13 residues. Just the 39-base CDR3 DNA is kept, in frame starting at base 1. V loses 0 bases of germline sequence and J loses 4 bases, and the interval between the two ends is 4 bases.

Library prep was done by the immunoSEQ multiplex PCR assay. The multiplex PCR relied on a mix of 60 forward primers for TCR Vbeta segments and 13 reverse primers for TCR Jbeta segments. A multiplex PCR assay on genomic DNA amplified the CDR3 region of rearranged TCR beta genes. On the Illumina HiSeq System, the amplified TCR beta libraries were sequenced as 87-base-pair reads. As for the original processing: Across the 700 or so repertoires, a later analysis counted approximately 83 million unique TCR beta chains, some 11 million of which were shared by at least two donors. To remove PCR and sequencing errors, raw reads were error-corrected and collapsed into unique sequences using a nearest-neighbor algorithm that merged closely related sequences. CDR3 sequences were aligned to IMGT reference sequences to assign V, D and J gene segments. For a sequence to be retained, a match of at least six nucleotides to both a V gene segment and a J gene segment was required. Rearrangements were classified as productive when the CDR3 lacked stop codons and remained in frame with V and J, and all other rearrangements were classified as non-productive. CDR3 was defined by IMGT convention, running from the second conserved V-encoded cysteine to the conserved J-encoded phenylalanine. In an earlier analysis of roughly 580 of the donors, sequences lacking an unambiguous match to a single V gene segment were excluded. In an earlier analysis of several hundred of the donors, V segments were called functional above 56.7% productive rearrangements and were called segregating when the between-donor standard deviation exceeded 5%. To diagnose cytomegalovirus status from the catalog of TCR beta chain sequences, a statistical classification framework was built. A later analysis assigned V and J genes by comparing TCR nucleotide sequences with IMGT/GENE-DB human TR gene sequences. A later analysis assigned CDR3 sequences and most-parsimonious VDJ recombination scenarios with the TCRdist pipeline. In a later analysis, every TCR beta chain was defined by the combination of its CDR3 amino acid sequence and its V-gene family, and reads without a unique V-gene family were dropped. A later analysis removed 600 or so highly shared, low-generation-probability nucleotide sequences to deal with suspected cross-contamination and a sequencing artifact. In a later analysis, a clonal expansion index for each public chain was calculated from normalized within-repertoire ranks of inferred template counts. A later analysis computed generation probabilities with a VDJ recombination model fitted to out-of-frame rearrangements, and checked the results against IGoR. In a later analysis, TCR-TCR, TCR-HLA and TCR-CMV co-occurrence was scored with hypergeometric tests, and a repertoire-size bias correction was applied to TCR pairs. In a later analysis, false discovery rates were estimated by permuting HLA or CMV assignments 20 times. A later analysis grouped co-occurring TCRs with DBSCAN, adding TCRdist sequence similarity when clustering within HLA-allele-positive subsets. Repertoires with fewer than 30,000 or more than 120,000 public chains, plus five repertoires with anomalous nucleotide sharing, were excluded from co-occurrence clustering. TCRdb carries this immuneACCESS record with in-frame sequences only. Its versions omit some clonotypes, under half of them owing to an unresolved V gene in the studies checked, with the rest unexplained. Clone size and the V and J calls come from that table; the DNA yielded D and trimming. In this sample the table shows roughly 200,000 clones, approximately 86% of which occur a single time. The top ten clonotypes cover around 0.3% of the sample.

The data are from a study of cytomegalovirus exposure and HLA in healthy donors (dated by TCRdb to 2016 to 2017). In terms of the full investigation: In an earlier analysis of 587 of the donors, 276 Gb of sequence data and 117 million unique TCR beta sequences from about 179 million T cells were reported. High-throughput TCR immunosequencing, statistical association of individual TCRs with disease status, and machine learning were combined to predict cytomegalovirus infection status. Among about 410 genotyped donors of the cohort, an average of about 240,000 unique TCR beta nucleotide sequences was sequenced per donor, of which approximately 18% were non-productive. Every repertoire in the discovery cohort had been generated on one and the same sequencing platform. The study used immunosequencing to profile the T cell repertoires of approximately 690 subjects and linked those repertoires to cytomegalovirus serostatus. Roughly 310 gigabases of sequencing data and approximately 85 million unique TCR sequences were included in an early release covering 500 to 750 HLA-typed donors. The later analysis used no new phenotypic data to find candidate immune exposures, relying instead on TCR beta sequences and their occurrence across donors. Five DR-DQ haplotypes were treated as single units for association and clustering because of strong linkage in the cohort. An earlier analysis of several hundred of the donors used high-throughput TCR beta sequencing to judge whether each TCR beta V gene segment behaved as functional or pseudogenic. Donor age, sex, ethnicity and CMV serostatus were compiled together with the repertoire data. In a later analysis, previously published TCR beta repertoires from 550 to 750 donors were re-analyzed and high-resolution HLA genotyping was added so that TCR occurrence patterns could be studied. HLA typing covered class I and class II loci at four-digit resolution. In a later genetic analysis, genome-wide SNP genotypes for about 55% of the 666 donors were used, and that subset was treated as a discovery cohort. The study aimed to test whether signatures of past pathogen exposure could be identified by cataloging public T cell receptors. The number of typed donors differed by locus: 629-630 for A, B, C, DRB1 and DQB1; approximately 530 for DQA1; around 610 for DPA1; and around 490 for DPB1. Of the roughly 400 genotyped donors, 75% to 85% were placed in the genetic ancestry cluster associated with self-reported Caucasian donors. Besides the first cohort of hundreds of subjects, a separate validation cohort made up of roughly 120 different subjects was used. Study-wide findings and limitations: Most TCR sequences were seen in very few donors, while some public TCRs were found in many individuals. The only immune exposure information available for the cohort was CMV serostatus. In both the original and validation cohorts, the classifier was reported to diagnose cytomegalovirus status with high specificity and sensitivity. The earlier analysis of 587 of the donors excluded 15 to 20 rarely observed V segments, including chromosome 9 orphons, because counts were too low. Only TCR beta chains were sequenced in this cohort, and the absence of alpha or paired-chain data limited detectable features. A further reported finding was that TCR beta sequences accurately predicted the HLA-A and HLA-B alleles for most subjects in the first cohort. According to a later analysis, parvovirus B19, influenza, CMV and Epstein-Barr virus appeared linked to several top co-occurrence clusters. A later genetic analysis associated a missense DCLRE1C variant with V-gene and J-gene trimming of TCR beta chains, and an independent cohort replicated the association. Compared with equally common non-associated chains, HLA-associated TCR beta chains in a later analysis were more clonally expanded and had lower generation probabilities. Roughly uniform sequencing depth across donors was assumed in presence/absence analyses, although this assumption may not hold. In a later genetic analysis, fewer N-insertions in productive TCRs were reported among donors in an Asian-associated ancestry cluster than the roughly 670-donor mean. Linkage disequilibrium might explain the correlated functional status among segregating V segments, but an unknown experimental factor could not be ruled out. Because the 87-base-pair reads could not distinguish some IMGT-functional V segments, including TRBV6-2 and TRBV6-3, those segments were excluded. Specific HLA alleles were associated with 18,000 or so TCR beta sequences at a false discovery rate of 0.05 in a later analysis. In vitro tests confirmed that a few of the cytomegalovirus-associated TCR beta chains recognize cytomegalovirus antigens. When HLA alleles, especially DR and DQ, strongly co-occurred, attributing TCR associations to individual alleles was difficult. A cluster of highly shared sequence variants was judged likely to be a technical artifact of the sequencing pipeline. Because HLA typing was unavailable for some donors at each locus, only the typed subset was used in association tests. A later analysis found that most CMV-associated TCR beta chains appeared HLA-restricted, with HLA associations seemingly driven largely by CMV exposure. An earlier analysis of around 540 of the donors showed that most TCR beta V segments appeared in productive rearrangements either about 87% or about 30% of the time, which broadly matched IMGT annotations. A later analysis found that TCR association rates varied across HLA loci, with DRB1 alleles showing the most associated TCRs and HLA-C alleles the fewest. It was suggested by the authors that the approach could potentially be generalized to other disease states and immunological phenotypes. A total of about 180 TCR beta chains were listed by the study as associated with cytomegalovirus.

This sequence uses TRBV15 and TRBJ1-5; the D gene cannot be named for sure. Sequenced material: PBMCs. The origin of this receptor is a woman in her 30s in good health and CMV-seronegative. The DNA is TGTGCCACCAGCAGAGACAGGAATCAGCCCCAGCATTTT. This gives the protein CATSRDRNQPQHF. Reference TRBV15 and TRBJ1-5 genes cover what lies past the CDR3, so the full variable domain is DAMVIQNPRYQVTQFGKPVTLSCSQTLNHNVMYWYQQKSSQAPKLLFHYYDKDFNNEADTPDNFQSRRPNTSFCFLDIRSPGLGDTAMYLCATSRDRNQPQHFGDGTRLSIL.